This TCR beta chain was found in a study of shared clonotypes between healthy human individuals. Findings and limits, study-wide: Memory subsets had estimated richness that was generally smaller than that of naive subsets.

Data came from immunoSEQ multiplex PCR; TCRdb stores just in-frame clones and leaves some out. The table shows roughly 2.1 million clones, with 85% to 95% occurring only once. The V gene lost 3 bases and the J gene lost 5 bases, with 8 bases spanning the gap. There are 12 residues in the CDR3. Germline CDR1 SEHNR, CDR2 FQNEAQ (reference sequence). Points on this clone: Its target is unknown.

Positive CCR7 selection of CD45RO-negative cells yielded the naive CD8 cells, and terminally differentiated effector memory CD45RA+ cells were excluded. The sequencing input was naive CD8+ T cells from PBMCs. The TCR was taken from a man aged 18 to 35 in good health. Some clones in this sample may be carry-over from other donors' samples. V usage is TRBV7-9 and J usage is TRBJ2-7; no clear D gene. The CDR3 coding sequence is TGTGCCAGCAGCTTTAGCTACCACGAGCAGTACTTC. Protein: CASSFSYHEQYF.